This T cell receptor beta chain stems from a study of CD8+ T cells in alopecia areata. About the research overall: Patients in the treated group were given tofacitinib by mouth, 5 to 10 mg twice a day.

As the sequencing template, cDNA was produced by extracting RNA and reverse transcribing it. TCRdb's table, derived via immunoSEQ multiplex PCR, lists solely in-frame clones and lacks some. This table holds around 210,000 clones, 64% found once. The germline gives CDR1 SGHTA, CDR2 FQGNSA. There are 12 residues in the CDR3. Trimming cost V 5 bases and J 2 bases, with 7 bases left between them. The treatment is: oral pan-JAK inhibitor, 5-10 mg twice daily. This TCR was recovered from a human donor with alopecia areata. The chain has TRBV7-2 and TRBJ2-7, with D unresolved. Sequenced here: CD4+ T cells sorted from blood, sampled at week 4, from a patient treated with tofacitinib. The CDR3 coding sequence is TGTGCCAGCAGCCTCGAGGCCTACGAGCAGTACTTC. As protein: CASSLEAYEQYF.